The clone carrying this TCR beta chain was found once. The sample comes from a study of blood T cell repertoires in COVID-19. For the study at large: Samples taken during acute and convalescent COVID-19 were collected in the United States, Italy and Spain. PBMCs, B-cell-depleted T cells, or T cells were the source of the cDNA or gDNA that made up the material.

Methods used by the authors: Reference gene primer amplification gave estimated nucleated cell counts. TCRdb's copy holds only in-frame clones and misses some; the assay was immunoSEQ multiplex PCR. V, J and clone size reflect that table, while D and trimming were determined from the DNA. The sample includes over 200,000 clones, around 84% of them seen just once. The germline CDR1 and CDR2 sequences are SGHTA and FQGNSA. The CDR3 loop spans 15 amino acids. V dropped 6 bases and J dropped 5; count of bases not matched to a gene: 9. The J gene is TRBJ2-3, the V gene TRBV7-2, with TRBD2 identical over 9 bases. The sequence derives from a woman of 80 years or more with active or convalescent COVID-19. Sample: peripheral blood. The CDR3 DNA is TGTGCCAGCAGTAAAATAGCGGGGGCCCGAGATACGCAGTATTTT. Protein sequence: CASSKIAGARDTQYF.